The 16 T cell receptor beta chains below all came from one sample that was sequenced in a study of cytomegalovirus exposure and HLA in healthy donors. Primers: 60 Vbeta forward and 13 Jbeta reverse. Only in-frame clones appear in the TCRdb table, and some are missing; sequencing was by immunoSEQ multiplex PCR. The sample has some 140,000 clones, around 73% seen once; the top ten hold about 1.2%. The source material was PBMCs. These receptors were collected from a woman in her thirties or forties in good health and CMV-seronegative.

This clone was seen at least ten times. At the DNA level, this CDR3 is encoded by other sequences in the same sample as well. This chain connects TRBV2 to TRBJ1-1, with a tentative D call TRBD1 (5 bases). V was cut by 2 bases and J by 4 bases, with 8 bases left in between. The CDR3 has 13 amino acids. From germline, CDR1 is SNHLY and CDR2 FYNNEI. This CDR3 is CASSEQGGTEAFF. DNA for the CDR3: TGTGCCAGCAGTGAACAGGGTGGCACTGAAGCTTTCTTT.

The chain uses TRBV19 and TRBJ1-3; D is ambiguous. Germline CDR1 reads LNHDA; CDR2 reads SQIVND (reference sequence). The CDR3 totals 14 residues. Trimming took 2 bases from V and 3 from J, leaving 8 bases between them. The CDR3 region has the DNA TGTGCCAGTAGTATATGGGAGTTTGGAAACACCATATATTTT. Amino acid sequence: CASSIWEFGNTIYF. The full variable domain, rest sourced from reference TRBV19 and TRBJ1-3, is DGGITQSPKYLFRKEGQNVTLSCEQNLNHDAMYWYRQDPGQGLRLIYYSQIVNDFQKGDIAEGYSVSREKKESFPLTVTSAQKNPTAFYLCASSIWEFGNTIYFGEGSWLTVV.

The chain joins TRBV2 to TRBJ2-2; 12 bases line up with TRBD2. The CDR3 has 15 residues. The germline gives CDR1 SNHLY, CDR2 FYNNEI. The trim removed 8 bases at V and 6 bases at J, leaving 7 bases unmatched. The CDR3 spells CASGASGGAAGELFF. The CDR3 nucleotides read TGTGCCAGCGGGGCTAGCGGGGGGGCCGCCGGGGAGCTGTTTTTT.

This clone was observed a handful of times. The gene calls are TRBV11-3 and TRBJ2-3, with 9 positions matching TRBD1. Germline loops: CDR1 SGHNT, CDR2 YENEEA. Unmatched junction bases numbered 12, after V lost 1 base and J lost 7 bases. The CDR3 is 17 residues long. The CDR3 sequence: CASSLGPRDRVGHTQYF. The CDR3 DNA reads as TGTGCCAGCAGCTTAGGGCCCCGGGACAGGGTTGGTCATACGCAGTATTTT.

The CDR3 spells CASSPGTGLSPLHF. As DNA, the CDR3 is TGTGCCAGCAGCCCCGGGACAGGGCTTTCACCCCTCCACTTT. The V and J genes are TRBV11-2 and TRBJ1-6, with 9 bases lining up with TRBD1. This CDR3 is built from 14 residues. V was clipped by 5 bases and J by 9 bases; unmatched bases: 5. Germline V gene data show CDR1 as SGHAT and CDR2 as FQNNGV. Filled out from reference TRBV11-2 and TRBJ1-6, the complete variable domain reads EAGVAQSPRYKIIEKRQSVAFWCNPISGHATLYWYQQILGQGPKLLIQFQNNGVVDDSQLPKDRFSAERLKGVDSTLKIQPAKLEDSAVYLCASSPGTGLSPLHFGNGTRLTVT.

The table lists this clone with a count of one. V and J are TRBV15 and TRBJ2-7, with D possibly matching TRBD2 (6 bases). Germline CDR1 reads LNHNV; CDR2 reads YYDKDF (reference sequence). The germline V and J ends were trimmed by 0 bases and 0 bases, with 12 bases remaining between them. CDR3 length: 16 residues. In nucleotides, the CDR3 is TGTGCCACCAGCAGAGATCTAGGACTAATCTCCTACGAGCAGTACGTC. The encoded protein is CATSRDLGLISYEQYV.

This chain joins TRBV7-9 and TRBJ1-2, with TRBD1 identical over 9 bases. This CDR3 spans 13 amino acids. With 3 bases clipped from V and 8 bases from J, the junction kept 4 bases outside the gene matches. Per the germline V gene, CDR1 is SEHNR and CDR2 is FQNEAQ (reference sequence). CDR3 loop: CASSFTDRGGYTF. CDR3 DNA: TGTGCCAGCAGCTTCACGGACAGGGGCGGCTACACCTTC.

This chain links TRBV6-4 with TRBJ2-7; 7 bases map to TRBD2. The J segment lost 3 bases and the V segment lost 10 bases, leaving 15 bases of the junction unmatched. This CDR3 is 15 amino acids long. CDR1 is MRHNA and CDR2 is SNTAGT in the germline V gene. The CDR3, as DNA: TGTGCCACCCGACCCAAGGCGGGGGAGTACTACGAGCAGTACTTC. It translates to CATRPKAGEYYEQYF.

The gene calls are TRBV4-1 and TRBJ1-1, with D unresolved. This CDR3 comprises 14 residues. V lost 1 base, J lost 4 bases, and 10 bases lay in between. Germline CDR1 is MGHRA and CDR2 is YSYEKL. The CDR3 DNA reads TGCGCCAGCAGCCAAGCCGCGGTGGGCACTGAAGCTTTCTTT. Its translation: CASSQAAVGTEAFF.

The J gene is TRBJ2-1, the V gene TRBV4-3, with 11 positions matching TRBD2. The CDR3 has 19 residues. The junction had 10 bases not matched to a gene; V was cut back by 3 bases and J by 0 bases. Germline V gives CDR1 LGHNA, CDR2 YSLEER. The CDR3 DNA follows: TGCGCCAGCAGCCATTTTCTAGCGGGGGGCCTGAGCTCCTACAATGAGCAGTTCTTC. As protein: CASSHFLAGGLSSYNEQFF.

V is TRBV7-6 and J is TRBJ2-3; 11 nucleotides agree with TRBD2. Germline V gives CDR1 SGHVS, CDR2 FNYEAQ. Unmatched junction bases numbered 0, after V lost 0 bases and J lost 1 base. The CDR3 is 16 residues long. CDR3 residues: CASSLASGGGTDTQYF. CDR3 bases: TGTGCCAGCAGCTTAGCTAGCGGGGGGGGCACAGATACGCAGTATTTT.

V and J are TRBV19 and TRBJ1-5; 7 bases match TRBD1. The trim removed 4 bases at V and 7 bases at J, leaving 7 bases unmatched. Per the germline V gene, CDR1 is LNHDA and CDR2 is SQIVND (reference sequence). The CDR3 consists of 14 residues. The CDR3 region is CASSRATTGQPQHF. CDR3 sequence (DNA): TGTGCCAGTAGTAGGGCGACGACAGGGCAGCCCCAGCATTTT.

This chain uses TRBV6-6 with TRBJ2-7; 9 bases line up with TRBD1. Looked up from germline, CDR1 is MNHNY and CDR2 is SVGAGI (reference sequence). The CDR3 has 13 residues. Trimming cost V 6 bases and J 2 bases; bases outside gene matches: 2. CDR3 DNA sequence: TGTGCCAGCAGGGGGACAGGGACCTACGAGCAGTACTTC. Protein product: CASRGTGTYEQYF.

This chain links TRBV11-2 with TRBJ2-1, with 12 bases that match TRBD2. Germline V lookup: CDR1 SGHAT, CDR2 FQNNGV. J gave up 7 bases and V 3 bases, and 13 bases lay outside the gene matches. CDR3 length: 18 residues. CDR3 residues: CASSLHETSGGLKNEQFF. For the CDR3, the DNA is TGTGCCAGCAGCTTGCACGAGACTAGCGGGGGATTAAAAAATGAGCAGTTCTTC.

The CDR3 DNA reads TGTGCCAGTAGTAGCAGACAGGGGGCTACGGACGGGGAGCTGTTTTTT. The encoded protein is CASSSRQGATDGELFF. V gene TRBV19 combines with J gene TRBJ2-2; TRBD1 matches 10 bases. V lost 4 bases to trimming and J lost 7 bases; unmatched junction nucleotides: 9. This CDR3 region has 16 residues. The V gene's germline CDR1 is LNHDA and CDR2 SQIVND (reference sequence).

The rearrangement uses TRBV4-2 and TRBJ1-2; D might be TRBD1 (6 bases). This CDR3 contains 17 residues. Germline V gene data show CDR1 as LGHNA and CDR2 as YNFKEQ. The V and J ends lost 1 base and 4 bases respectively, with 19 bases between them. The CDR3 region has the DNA TGTGCCAGCAGCCAAGGGGGGGCGGGGGAAGGCGGCTATGGCTACACCTTC. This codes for CASSQGGAGEGGYGYTF.